The entry below gives a single T cell receptor (beta chain) sequence along with its context. This sample was included in a study of CXCR3-negative and CXCR3-positive naive CD8 T cells. With UMI labels, 5' RACE was used to prepare the TRB cDNA libraries. TCRdb reanalyzed the 5' RACE reads, giving one entry per CDR3 protein sequence and no DNA. The sample yields fewer than 80,000 distinct CDR3 sequences, of which the top ten take up around 4%. CD45RO-CCR7+CD27+CD95- expression identified naive CD8+ T cells. CDR1 and CDR2 (germline): SQVTM, ANQGSEA. CDR3 length: 12 amino acids. The sequence derives from a human donor in good health. Some clones in this sample may be carry-over from other donors' samples. The chain uses TRBV29-1 and TRBJ1-1. The sample consisted of naive CXCR3- CD8+ T cells from blood. The subset denotes: CD45RO-CCR7+CD27+CD95- naive CD8+ T cells lacking CXCR3 (TNR3-). This chain's CDR3 is CSAEGGRTEAFF. Full variable domain (remainder filled in from reference TRBV29-1 and TRBJ1-1): SAVISQKPSRDICQRGTSLTIQCQVDSQVTMMFWYRQQPGQSLTLIATANQGSEATYESGFVIDKFPISRPNLTFSTLTVSNMSPEDSSIYLCSAEGGRTEAFFGQGTRLTVV.